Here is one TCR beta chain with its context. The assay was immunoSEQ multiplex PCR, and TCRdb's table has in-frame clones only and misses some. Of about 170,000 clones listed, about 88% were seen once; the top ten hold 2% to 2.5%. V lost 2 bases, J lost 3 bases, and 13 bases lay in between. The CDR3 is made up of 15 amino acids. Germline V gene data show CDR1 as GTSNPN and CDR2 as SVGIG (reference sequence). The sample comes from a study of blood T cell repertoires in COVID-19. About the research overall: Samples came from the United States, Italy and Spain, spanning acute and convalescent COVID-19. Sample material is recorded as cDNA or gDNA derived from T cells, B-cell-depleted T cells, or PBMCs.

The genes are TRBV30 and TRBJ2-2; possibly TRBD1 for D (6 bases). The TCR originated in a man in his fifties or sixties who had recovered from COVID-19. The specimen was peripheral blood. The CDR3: CAWSPRDTYTGELFF. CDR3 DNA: TGTGCCTGGAGTCCCCGGGACACCTACACCGGGGAGCTGTTTTTT.